This T cell receptor (beta chain) was sequenced for a study of regulatory T cells in long-lasting Graves disease. Notes on the study in general: Patients with persistent disease shared around 2,700 public clonotypes, outpacing the roughly 970 shared by new patients.

Time point here: newly diagnosed GD, antithyroid drugs for less than 3 months. Making the TCR library involved RNA that had been extracted from PBMCs. In Xi'an, China, an endocrinology department was the source of patients. This clonotype has ten or more counts. Its matching antigen is unknown. Building of the TCR beta libraries involved iRepertoire HTBI primers and Arm-PCR of CDR3 regions. In TCRdb, the multiplex PCR reads were re-called with MiXCR into one record per CDR3 protein. The sample lists some 450,000 distinct CDR3 sequences; 16% were seen once. These data were likewise used in another study, on T cells in Graves' hyperthyroidism and ophthalmopathy. From that report: Most clonotypes that expanded in the thyroid above 0.001 also showed up in blood. In simple terms, a model built on 13 V-J features told ophthalmopathy apart from stable hyperthyroidism.

This clonotype originated in a woman in her twenties or thirties with Graves disease. Specimen: peripheral blood mononuclear cells (PBMCs), collected at new diagnosis, from a patient treated with antithyroid drugs.

CDR3 region: CASSPSPRTRHSPLHF. CDR3 nucleotide sequence: TGTGCCAGCTCACCGTCCCCAAGGACGAGGCATTCACCCCTCCACTTT. The rearrangement joins TRBV18 to TRBJ1-6; D call uncertain. The CDR3 sequence is 16 residues long. Germline V gene lookup returns CDR1 KGHSH and CDR2 LQKENI. With 3 bases removed from V and 8 bases from J, the gap between germline ends came to 17 bases. Variable domain in full (rest from reference TRBV18 and TRBJ1-6): NAGVMQNPRHLVRRRGQEARLRCSPMKGHSHVYWYRQLPEEGLKFMVYLQKENIIDESGMPKERFSAEFPKEGPSILRIQQVVRGDSAAYFCASSPSPRTRHSPLHFGNGTRLTVT.